Shown below are 3 T cell receptor beta chains from a single sample sequenced in a study of blood T cell repertoires in COVID-19. Using immunoSEQ multiplex PCR, the repertoire was profiled, and TCRdb retains in-frame clones only, with some absent. Of about 99,000 clones in the sample, roughly 87% were seen once. The sequenced material came from peripheral blood. These TCRs come from a human donor in a cohort sampled during active COVID-19.

The CDR3, as DNA: TGTGCCAGCAGCCGGGACAGGGGTAACACTGAAGCTTTCTTT. It is translated as CASSRDRGNTEAFF. The chain links TRBV3-1 (or the pseudogene TRBV3-2) to TRBJ1-1, with 10 bases identical to TRBD1. With V trimmed by 4 bases and J by 2 bases, 1 base remained unmatched. The CDR3 runs to 14 residues. CDR1 is LGHDT, CDR2 YNNKEL, per germline (reference sequence).

The gene calls are TRBV11-2 and TRBJ2-7; a weak D match, TRBD1 (6 bases). Germline CDR1 reads SGHAT; CDR2 reads FQNNGV. V shed 4 bases and J shed 3 bases, with 10 bases lying between them. The CDR3 runs 13 residues. DNA of the CDR3: TGTGCCAGCAGCTACGGACAGTACTACGAGCAGTACTTC. It encodes CASSYGQYYEQYF.

V and J are TRBV5-4 and TRBJ1-2; TRBD1 aligns across 8 bases. CDR1 is SGHNT, CDR2 YYREEE, per germline (reference sequence). The CDR3 has 15 residues. V dropped 5 bases and J dropped 8; count of bases not matched to a gene: 14. CDR3 nucleotides: TGTGCCAGCAGTTACCGGGACAGGCCCTTTCTGGGCTACACCTTC. Translation gives CASSYRDRPFLGYTF.